This T cell receptor (beta chain) was observed in a study of blood T cell repertoires in COVID-19. Participants, about 18 to 100 years old, spanned fewer than 30 US areas. This CDR3 spans 14 amino acids. Losses at the gene ends were 0 bases for V and 6 bases for J; bases not matched to a gene: 3. Germline CDR1 SGHKS, CDR2 YYEKEE (reference sequence). Profiled with immunoSEQ multiplex PCR; TCRdb holds only in-frame clones, not every one. The sample contains roughly 330,000 clones, around 87% of which appear only once. The J gene is TRBJ1-2, the V gene TRBV5-5; 9 bases are a match to TRBD1. The specimen sequenced was PBMCs or T cells enriched from blood (not recorded which). This sequence originates from a woman in her twenties or thirties who had recovered from COVID-19. CDR3 DNA: TGTGCCAGCAGCTTGGTGGGGACAGGGAATGGCTACACCTTC. Translated, it gives CASSLVGTGNGYTF.